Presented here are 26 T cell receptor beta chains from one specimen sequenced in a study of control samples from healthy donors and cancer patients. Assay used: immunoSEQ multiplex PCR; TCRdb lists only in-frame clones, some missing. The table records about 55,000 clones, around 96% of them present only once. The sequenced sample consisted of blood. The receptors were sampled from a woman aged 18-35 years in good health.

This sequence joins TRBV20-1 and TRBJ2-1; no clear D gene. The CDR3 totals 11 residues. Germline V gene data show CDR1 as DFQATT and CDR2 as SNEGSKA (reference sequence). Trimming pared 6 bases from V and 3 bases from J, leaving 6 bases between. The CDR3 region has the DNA TGCAGTGCCCTTAACTACAATGAGCAGTTCTTC. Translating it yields CSALNYNEQFF.

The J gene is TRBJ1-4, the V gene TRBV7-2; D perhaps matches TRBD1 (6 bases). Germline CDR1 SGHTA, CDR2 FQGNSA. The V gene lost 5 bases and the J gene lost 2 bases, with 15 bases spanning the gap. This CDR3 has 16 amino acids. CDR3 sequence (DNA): TGTGCCAGCAGCACACCTACAGGGTCGACTAATGAAAAACTGTTTTTT. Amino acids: CASSTPTGSTNEKLFF. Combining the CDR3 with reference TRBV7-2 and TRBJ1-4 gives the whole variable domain GAGVSQSPSNKVTEKGKDVELRCDPISGHTALYWYRQSLGQGLEFLIYFQGNSAPDKSGLPSDRFSAERTGGSVSTLTIQRTQQEDSAVYLCASSTPTGSTNEKLFFGSGTQLSVL.

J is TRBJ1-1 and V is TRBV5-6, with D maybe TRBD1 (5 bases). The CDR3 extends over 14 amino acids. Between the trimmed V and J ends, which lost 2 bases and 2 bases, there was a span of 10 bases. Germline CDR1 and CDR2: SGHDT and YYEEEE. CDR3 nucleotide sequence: TGTGCCAGCAGCTTTCTGGGGACCAACACTGAAGCTTTCTTT. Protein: CASSFLGTNTEAFF.

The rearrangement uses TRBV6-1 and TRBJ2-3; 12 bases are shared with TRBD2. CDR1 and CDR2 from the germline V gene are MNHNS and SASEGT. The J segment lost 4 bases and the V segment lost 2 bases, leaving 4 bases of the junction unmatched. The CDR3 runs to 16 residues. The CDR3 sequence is CASSELAGGPPDTQYF. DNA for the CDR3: TGTGCCAGCAGTGAACTAGCGGGGGGGCCACCAGATACGCAGTATTTT.

The CDR3 sequence: CASRTSGGAYNEQFF. The CDR3 coding sequence is TGTGCCAGCAGGACTAGCGGGGGGGCCTACAATGAGCAGTTCTTC. The chain recombines TRBV3-1 (or the pseudogene TRBV3-2) with TRBJ2-1; 14 bases agree with TRBD2. Germline lookup yields CDR1 LGHDT and CDR2 YNNKEL (reference sequence). The CDR3 spans 15 residues. J lost 2 bases, V lost 6 bases, and 0 bases had no gene match.

The DNA for the CDR3 is TGTGCCAGCATTGAGAACGAGCAGTACTTC. This codes for CASIENEQYF. The chain employs TRBV27 and TRBJ2-7; D is unresolved. The CDR3 has 10 amino acids. Trimming took off 7 bases at V and 5 bases at J, with 6 bases between the two ends. The germline V gene has CDR1 MNHEY and CDR2 SMNVEV (reference sequence).

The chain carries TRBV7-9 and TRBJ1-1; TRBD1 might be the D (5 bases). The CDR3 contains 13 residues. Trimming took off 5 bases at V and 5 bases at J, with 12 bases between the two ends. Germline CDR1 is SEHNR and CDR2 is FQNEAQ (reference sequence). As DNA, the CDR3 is TGTGCCAGCAGCGCTCCCGGGACGACTGAAGCTTTCTTT. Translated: CASSAPGTTEAFF.

CDR3 region: CASSYISGTPYGYTF. CDR3 DNA: TGTGCCAGCAGTTATATCTCCGGGACACCCTATGGCTACACCTTC. The chain uses TRBV6-2 or TRBV6-3 and TRBJ1-2, with D possibly TRBD1 on 6 matching bases. Trimming took off 3 bases at V and 4 bases at J, with 15 bases between the two ends. Germline V gene data show CDR1 as MNHEY and CDR2 as SVGEGT. The CDR3 consists of 15 residues.

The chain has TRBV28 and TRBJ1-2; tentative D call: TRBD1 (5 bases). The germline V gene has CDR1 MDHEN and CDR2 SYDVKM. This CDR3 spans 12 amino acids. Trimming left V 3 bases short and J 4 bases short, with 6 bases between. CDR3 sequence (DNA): TGTGCCAGCAGTTTGGGGGTCTATGGCTACACCTTC. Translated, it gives CASSLGVYGYTF.

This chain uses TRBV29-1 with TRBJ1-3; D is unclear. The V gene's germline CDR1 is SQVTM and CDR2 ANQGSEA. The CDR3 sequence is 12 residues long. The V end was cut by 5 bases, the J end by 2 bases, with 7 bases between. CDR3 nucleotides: TGCAGCGTTCCGGGCCCTGGAAACACCATATATTTT. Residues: CSVPGPGNTIYF.

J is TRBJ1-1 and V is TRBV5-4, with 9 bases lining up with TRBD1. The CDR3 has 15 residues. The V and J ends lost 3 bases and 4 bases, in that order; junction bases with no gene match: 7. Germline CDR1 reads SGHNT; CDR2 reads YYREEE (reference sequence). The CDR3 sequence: CASSSYRGLGTEAFF. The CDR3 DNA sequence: TGTGCCAGCAGCTCGTACAGGGGGCTAGGCACTGAAGCTTTCTTT.

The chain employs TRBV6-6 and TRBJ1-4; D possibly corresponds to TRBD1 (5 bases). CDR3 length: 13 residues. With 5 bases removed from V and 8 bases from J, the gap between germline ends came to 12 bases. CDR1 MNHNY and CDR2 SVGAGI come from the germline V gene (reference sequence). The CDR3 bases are TGTGCCAGCAGTCCTAGGGGAGGGGAAAAACTGTTTTTT. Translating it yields CASSPRGGEKLFF.

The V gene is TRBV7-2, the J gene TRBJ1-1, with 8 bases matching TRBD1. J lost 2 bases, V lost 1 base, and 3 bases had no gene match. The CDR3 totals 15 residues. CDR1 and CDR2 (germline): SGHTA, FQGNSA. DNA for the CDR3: TGTGCCAGCAGCTTAGTTTCAGGGGGCAACACTGAAGCTTTCTTT. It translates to CASSLVSGGNTEAFF. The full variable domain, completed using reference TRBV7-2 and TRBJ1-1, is GAGVSQSPSNKVTEKGKDVELRCDPISGHTALYWYRQSLGQGLEFLIYFQGNSAPDKSGLPSDRFSAERTGGSVSTLTIQRTQQEDSAVYLCASSLVSGGNTEAFFGQGTRLTVV.

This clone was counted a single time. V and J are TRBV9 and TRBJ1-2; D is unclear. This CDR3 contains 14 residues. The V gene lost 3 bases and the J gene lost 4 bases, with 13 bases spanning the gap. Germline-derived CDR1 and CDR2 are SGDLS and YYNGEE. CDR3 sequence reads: CASSAETLSYGYTF. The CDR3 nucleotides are TGTGCCAGCAGCGCCGAGACCTTAAGCTATGGCTACACCTTC.

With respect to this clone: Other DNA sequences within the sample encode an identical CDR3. CDR3 loop: CAIQATGGYGYTF. CDR3 DNA sequence: TGTGCCATCCAGGCGACAGGGGGCTATGGCTACACCTTC. The chain uses TRBV10-3 and TRBJ1-2; the match to TRBD1 covers 9 bases. The CDR3 has 13 residues. The V and J ends lost 8 bases and 4 bases, in that order; junction bases with no gene match: 5. The germline CDR1 and CDR2 sequences are ENHRY and SYGVKD.

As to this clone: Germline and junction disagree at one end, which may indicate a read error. CDR3 DNA sequence: TGTGCCAGCCGCTTGCGGGGCCCAGTCACAGATACGCAGTATTTT. This gives the protein CASRLRGPVTDTQYF. The chain employs TRBV5-5 and TRBJ2-3, with D perhaps matching TRBD2 (6 bases). Germline values: CDR1 SGHKS, CDR2 YYEKEE (reference sequence). This CDR3 spans 15 amino acids.

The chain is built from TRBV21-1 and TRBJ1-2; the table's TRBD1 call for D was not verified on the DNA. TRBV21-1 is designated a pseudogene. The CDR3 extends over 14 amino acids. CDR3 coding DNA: TGTGCCAGCAGCAGGAAGGGGATGAACTATGGCTACACCTTC. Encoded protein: CASSRKGMNYGYTF.

The CDR3, as DNA: TGTGCCAGCAGTCCAACTAGCGGGGACTACAATGAGCAGTTCTTC. It translates to CASSPTSGDYNEQFF. This sequence joins TRBV27 and TRBJ2-1; 10 positions agree with TRBD2. V lost 5 bases, J lost 3 bases, and 4 bases stayed unmatched. Germline loops: CDR1 MNHEY, CDR2 SMNVEV (reference sequence). The CDR3 extends over 15 amino acids.

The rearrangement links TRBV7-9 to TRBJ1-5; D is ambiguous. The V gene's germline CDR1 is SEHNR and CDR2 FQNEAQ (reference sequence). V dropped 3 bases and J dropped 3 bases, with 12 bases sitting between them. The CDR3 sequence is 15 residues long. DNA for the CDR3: TGTGCCAGCAGCTTTGGGCAGAAGATCAATCAGCCCCAGCATTTT. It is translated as CASSFGQKINQPQHF. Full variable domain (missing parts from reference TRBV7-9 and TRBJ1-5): DTGVSQNPRHKITKRGQNVTFRCDPISEHNRLYWYRQTLGQGPEFLTYFQNEAQLEKSRLLSDRFSAERPKGSFSTLEIQRTEQGDSAMYLCASSFGQKINQPQHFGDGTRLSIL.

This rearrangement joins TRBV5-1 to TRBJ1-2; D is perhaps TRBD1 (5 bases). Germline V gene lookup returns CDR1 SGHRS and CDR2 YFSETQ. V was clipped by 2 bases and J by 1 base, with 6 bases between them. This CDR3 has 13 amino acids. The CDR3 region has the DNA TGCGCCAGCAGCTTCGACAGTAACTATGGCTACACCTTC. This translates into CASSFDSNYGYTF. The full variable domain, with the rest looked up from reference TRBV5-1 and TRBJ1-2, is KAGVTQTPRYLIKTRGQQVTLSCSPISGHRSVSWYQQTPGQGLQFLFEYFSETQRNKGNFPGRFSGRQFSNSRSEMNVSTLELGDSALYLCASSFDSNYGYTFGSGTRLTVV.

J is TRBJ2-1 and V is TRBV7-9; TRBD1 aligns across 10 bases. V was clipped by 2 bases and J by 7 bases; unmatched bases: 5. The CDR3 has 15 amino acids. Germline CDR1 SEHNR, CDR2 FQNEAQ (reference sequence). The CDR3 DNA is TGTGCCAGCAGCTTATCGGGACAGGGGAGGAATGAGCAGTTCTTC. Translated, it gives CASSLSGQGRNEQFF.

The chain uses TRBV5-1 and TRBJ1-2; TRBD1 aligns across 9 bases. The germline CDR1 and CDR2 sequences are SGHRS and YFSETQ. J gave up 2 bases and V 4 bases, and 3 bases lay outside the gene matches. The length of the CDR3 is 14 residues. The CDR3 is CASSTGQGNYGYTF. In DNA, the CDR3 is TGCGCCAGCAGCACCGGACAGGGGAACTATGGCTACACCTTC.

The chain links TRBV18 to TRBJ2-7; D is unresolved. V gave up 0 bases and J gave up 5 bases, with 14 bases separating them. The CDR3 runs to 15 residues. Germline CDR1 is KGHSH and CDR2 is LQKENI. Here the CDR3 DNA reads TGTGCCAGCTCACCACCTGGACCCACTCCCAACGAGCAGTACTTC. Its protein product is CASSPPGPTPNEQYF. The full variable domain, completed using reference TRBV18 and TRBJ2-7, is NAGVMQNPRHLVRRRGQEARLRCSPMKGHSHVYWYRQLPEEGLKFMVYLQKENIIDESGMPKERFSAEFPKEGPSILRIQQVVRGDSAAYFCASSPPGPTPNEQYFGPGTRLTVT.

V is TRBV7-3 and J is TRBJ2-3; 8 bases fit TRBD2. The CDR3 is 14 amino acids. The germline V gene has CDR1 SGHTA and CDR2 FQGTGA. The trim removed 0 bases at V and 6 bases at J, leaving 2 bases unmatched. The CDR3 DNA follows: TGTGCCAGCAGCTTAACCGGGGGGGCGGATACGCAGTATTTT. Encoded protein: CASSLTGGADTQYF.

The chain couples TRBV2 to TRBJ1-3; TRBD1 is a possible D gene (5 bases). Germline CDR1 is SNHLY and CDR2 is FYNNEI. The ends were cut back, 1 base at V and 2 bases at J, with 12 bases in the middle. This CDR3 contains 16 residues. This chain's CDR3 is CASSEVIGRAGNTIYF. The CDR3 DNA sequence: TGTGCCAGCAGTGAAGTAATCGGCAGGGCTGGAAACACCATATATTTT.

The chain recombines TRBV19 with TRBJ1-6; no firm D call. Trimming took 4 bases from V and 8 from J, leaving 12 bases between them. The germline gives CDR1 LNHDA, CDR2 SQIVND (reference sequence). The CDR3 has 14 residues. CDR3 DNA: TGTGCCAGTAGTAGCGGCAGGCTTGATTCACCCCTCCACTTT. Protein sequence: CASSSGRLDSPLHF. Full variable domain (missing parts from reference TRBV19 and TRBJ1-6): DGGITQSPKYLFRKEGQNVTLSCEQNLNHDAMYWYRQDPGQGLRLIYYSQIVNDFQKGDIAEGYSVSREKKESFPLTVTSAQKNPTAFYLCASSSGRLDSPLHFGNGTRLTVT.